This section outlines one T cell receptor (beta chain) sequence together with its context. This clone was counted once. What antigen it recognizes has not been identified. Base qualities are not recorded, but no much larger clone differs from it by a single base. The time point label on this specimen signifies: baseline before first vaccination. Vaccinee samples were obtained from the UK trials COV001 and COV002, which included a single-blind randomized controlled phase 2/3 trial of AZD1222 (ChAdOx1 nCoV-19) in healthy adults. For TCRbeta chain sequencing, PBMC samples from trial participants were taken at day 0 and at day 28 after the second dose. CDR1 SGDLS and CDR2 YYNGEE are derived from the germline V gene. Between the V and J ends, shortened by 1 base and 4 bases respectively, the junction contains 4 bases. From its cysteine to its phenylalanine, the CDR3 spans 12 amino acids. Left in the record is the CDR3 DNA by itself, 36 bases read in frame from the first base.

The CDR3 regions of human TCRbeta chains were subjected to immunosequencing. The paper's processing steps were these. Repertoire TCRs were checked for matches against a reference library of SARS-CoV-2-specific TCRs that had been generated using the MIRA antigen-specificity platform. Breadth was defined as the fraction of unique TCRs that were SARS-CoV-2-associated. Depth was defined as the fraction of total T cells that were SARS-CoV-2-associated. Using the MIRA data, each spike-specific TCR was mapped to the spike region that the TCR reacts to and placed in a CD4 or CD8 class. Log10-transformed breadth and depth values were compared by one-way ANOVA with Sidak's multiple comparisons tests. TCRdb stores this immuneACCESS table with in-frame sequences only. Part of the clones is absent; in the studies checked, under half of the shortfall reflects unresolved V genes, and no reason is known for the rest. That table is the source of V, J and clone size, and D and trimming were worked out from the DNA. The sample has roughly 120,000 clones on record, around 90% of them singletons. The ten top clones hold 8.4% of the sample.

The record originates from a study of T cell responses to AZD1222 COVID-19 vaccine (dated by TCRdb to about 2021). Some background on the complete study: Because spike-specific TCR depth and breadth did not differ between the two schedules, AZD1222 recipients who got a second dose at roughly 4 weeks were pooled with those who got a second dose at roughly 12 weeks. TCR sequencing was performed for 230 to 250 trial participants, of whom about 210 were given two doses of AZD1222 and some 26 were given two doses of MenACWY control vaccine. Enrollment into the trials was organized by age into subgroups of 18-55, 56-69 and 70-plus years, and those subgroups contained roughly 160, 29 and 62 TCR-sequenced participants, respectively. What the authors observed across the whole study: A significant rise in spike-specific TCR breadth and depth was observed after two AZD1222 doses relative to day 0 and relative to MenACWY recipients. CD4 TCRs associated with the vaccine covered the entire spike protein, and the dominant responses were in regions 160-218 and 743-854. The 56-69-year group was small, and its depth increase did not reach significance, likely because of low power. No day 14 peak-response samples were available, so repertoires were characterized only after the peak T cell response. Nearly half of unique spike-specific TCRs reportedly recognized epitopes outside regions mutated in the B.1.351 and B.1.1.7 variants. Participants were mostly white British and included more females than males, and it was suggested by the authors that clonal diversity may have been underestimated. Conclusions about previously exposed vaccinees are limited because only five or six AZD1222 recipients were SARS-CoV-2 seropositive at baseline.

The receptor comes from an adult in good health. This specimen consisted of peripheral blood, obtained on day 0 of AZD1222 vaccination. The V and J genes are TRBV9 and TRBJ2-3, with no confident D gene call. The CDR3 protein sequence reads: CASSVRADTQYF. The bases are TGTGCCAGCAGCGTAAGGGCAGATACGCAGTATTTT.